These T cell receptor beta chains were read from a single sample in a study of shared clonotypes between healthy human individuals. Data came from immunoSEQ multiplex PCR; TCRdb stores just in-frame clones and leaves some out. The sample includes some 660,000 clones, about 80% of them seen just once. The sequenced material came from memory CD4+ T cells sorted from blood. These receptor sequences come from a woman under 40 in good health. CDR3s include the opening cysteine and the closing phenylalanine or tryptophan. A D gene is named only where the DNA matches it firmly. The size field is filled for only some rows; it gives once, few, many or a size class.

clone_size: many
j_call: TRBJ2-7
d_call: NA
v_call: TRBV6-1
cdr3_nt: TGTGCCAGCAGTGAAAGGAGTAGCGAGCAGTACTTC
cdr3_aa: CASSERSSEQYF

clone_size: few
j_call: TRBJ1-1
d_call: NA
v_call: TRBV30
cdr3_nt: TGTGCCTGGAGTGTAATCCTGAACACTGAAGCTTTCTTT
cdr3_aa: CAWSVILNTEAFF

clone_size: NA
j_call: TRBJ2-3
d_call: NA
v_call: TRBV11-3
cdr3_nt: TGTGCCAGCAGCCCCGGGACCTCGGAACATACGCAGTATTTT
cdr3_aa: CASSPGTSEHTQYF

clone_size: NA
j_call: TRBJ1-5
d_call: TRBD1
v_call: TRBV2
cdr3_nt: TGTGCCAGCAGTGAGGCTATCGGGACAGCGGGCAATCAGCCCCAGCATTTT
cdr3_aa: CASSEAIGTAGNQPQHF

clone_size: NA
j_call: TRBJ2-3
d_call: NA
v_call: TRBV25-1
cdr3_nt: TGTGCCAGCAGTGAGAGCACGGGGGATACGCAGTATTTT
cdr3_aa: CASSESTGDTQYF

clone_size: once
j_call: TRBJ1-4
d_call: NA
v_call: TRBV2
cdr3_nt: TGTGCCAGCAAGCGGTGGGCAGGGAATGAAAAACTGTTTTTT
cdr3_aa: CASKRWAGNEKLFF

clone_size: few
j_call: TRBJ1-2
d_call: NA
v_call: TRBV6-4
cdr3_nt: TGTGCCAGCAGTGACAGGAACTATGGCTACACCTTC
cdr3_aa: CASSDRNYGYTF

clone_size: NA
j_call: TRBJ2-7
d_call: NA
v_call: TRBV29-1
cdr3_nt: TGCAGCGTTGAAGACCTACGGGAGCAGTACTTC
cdr3_aa: CSVEDLREQYF

clone_size: NA
j_call: TRBJ2-5
d_call: NA
v_call: TRBV5-4
cdr3_nt: TGTGCCAGCAGCTTGGAGTCCCAAGAGACCCAGTACTTC
cdr3_aa: CASSLESQETQYF

clone_size: NA
j_call: TRBJ2-7
d_call: NA
v_call: TRBV4-3
cdr3_nt: TGCGCCAGCAGCCAAGCCAGCGGGACACCACCCTACGAGCAGTACTTC
cdr3_aa: CASSQASGTPPYEQYF

clone_size: NA
j_call: TRBJ2-2
d_call: NA
v_call: TRBV4-1
cdr3_nt: TGCGCCAGCAGCCAAGAAGGAAATGCACACACCGGGGAGCTGTTTTTT
cdr3_aa: CASSQEGNAHTGELFF

clone_size: NA
j_call: TRBJ2-1
d_call: TRBD2
v_call: TRBV10-3
cdr3_nt: TGTGCCATCAGTGGGATGCCCGGACTAGCGGGAGGGCCTAGCTCCTACAATGAGCAGTTCTTC
cdr3_aa: CAISGMPGLAGGPSSYNEQFF

clone_size: few
j_call: TRBJ2-1
d_call: TRBD2
v_call: TRBV28
cdr3_nt: TGTGCCAGCAGTCCCGGACTAGCGGGAGTGTACAATGAGCAGTTCTTC
cdr3_aa: CASSPGLAGVYNEQFF

clone_size: NA
j_call: TRBJ2-2
d_call: TRBD2
v_call: TRBV5-4
cdr3_nt: TGTGCCAGCAGCGCGGAGGTAGCGGGAGTAGGGACCGGGGAGCTGTTTTTT
cdr3_aa: CASSAEVAGVGTGELFF

clone_size: NA
j_call: TRBJ2-7
d_call: NA
v_call: TRBV30
cdr3_nt: TGTGCCTGGGCTACAGGTCGCGAGCAGTACTTC
cdr3_aa: CAWATGREQYF

clone_size: NA
j_call: TRBJ2-3
d_call: NA
v_call: TRBV6-5
cdr3_nt: TGTGCCAGCAGCCTAGGGTTTTCAAAAGATACGCAGTATTTT
cdr3_aa: CASSLGFSKDTQYF

clone_size: NA
j_call: TRBJ2-7
d_call: NA
v_call: TRBV7-9
cdr3_nt: TGTGCCAGCAGCCACGGGGGTCGAGGATACGAGCAGTACTTC
cdr3_aa: CASSHGGRGYEQYF

clone_size: NA
j_call: TRBJ2-1
d_call: NA
v_call: TRBV18
cdr3_nt: TGTGCCAGCTCACGCCCTGCTGAGCGCAATGAGCAGTTCTTC
cdr3_aa: CASSRPAERNEQFF

clone_size: NA
j_call: TRBJ2-1
d_call: NA
v_call: TRBV7-2
cdr3_nt: TGTGCCAGCAGCAAAAGAACCGCGATTAGCTCCTACAATGAGCAGTTCTTC
cdr3_aa: CASSKRTAISSYNEQFF

clone_size: NA
j_call: TRBJ2-7
d_call: NA
v_call: TRBV9
cdr3_nt: TGTGCCAGCAGCGTGAACCCCGACAGCAGCTACGAGCAGTACTTC
cdr3_aa: CASSVNPDSSYEQYF

clone_size: NA
j_call: TRBJ2-5
d_call: TRBD1
v_call: TRBV7-8
cdr3_nt: TGTGCCAGCAGTCGACAGGGGATGGTACAAGAGACCCAGTACTTC
cdr3_aa: CASSRQGMVQETQYF

clone_size: NA
j_call: TRBJ1-2
d_call: NA
v_call: TRBV6-6
cdr3_nt: TGTGCCAGCACCGAGGACGGTAACTATGGCTACACCTTC
cdr3_aa: CASTEDGNYGYTF

clone_size: once
j_call: TRBJ2-7
d_call: NA
v_call: TRBV5-4
cdr3_nt: TGTGCCAGCAGCTTGGGGGCCTCCTACGAGCAGTACTTC
cdr3_aa: CASSLGASYEQYF

clone_size: NA
j_call: TRBJ2-7
d_call: NA
v_call: TRBV7-2
cdr3_nt: TGTGCCAGCAGCTTATTGGGTGGGTCTGGGGGGCAGTACTTC
cdr3_aa: CASSLLGGSGGQYF

clone_size: few
j_call: TRBJ2-7
d_call: NA
v_call: TRBV10-3
cdr3_nt: TGTGCCATCAGTGAGTCGACGGGAAACGAGCAGTACTTC
cdr3_aa: CAISESTGNEQYF

clone_size: many
j_call: TRBJ1-1
d_call: TRBD1
v_call: TRBV10-1
cdr3_nt: TGCGCCCTCGGGACAGCGAAAGCTTTCTTT
cdr3_aa: CALGTAKAFF

clone_size: NA
j_call: TRBJ1-2
d_call: NA
v_call: TRBV6-5
cdr3_nt: TGTGCCAGCAGTCTTAAACAGGGCCTAAAGTATGGCTACACCTTC
cdr3_aa: CASSLKQGLKYGYTF

clone_size: NA
j_call: TRBJ1-5
d_call: TRBD1
v_call: TRBV2
cdr3_nt: TGTGCCAGCACCGGGACAGCATCCGGTCAGCCCCAGCATTTT
cdr3_aa: CASTGTASGQPQHF

clone_size: NA
j_call: TRBJ1-4
d_call: NA
v_call: TRBV5-1
cdr3_nt: TGCGCCAGCAGTCAGGCAACTAATGAAAAACTGTTTTTT
cdr3_aa: CASSQATNEKLFF

clone_size: NA
j_call: TRBJ1-2
d_call: NA
v_call: TRBV19
cdr3_nt: TGTGCCAGTAGAATGGAGTATGGCTACACCTTC
cdr3_aa: CASRMEYGYTF

clone_size: once
j_call: TRBJ2-2
d_call: NA
v_call: TRBV5-1
cdr3_nt: TGCGCCAGCACCTCTACGGGGGCGCGATCCACCGGGGAGCTGTTTTTT
cdr3_aa: CASTSTGARSTGELFF

clone_size: NA
j_call: TRBJ2-2
d_call: TRBD2
v_call: TRBV11-2
cdr3_nt: TGTGCCAGCAGCCCCGGGAGGGTAGCGGGAGGAGGTACCGGGGAGCTGTTTTTT
cdr3_aa: CASSPGRVAGGGTGELFF

clone_size: NA
j_call: TRBJ1-2
d_call: NA
v_call: TRBV29-1
cdr3_nt: TGCAGCGTTGAAGATCTTGCAGGCTGGGGTGATGGCTACACCTTC
cdr3_aa: CSVEDLAGWGDGYTF

clone_size: NA
j_call: TRBJ2-7
d_call: NA
v_call: TRBV27
cdr3_nt: TGTGCCAGCAGAAGAAGTGGGGACTACGAGCAGTACTTC
cdr3_aa: CASRRSGDYEQYF

clone_size: NA
j_call: TRBJ2-1
d_call: TRBD2
v_call: TRBV15
cdr3_nt: TGTGCCACCAGCAGAGTAAGACTAGCGGGAGTCAATGAGCAGTTCTTC
cdr3_aa: CATSRVRLAGVNEQFF

clone_size: NA
j_call: TRBJ2-3
d_call: TRBD1
v_call: TRBV5-4
cdr3_nt: TGTGCCAGCAGCCTGACAGGGGGAGGAACAGATACGCAGTATTTT
cdr3_aa: CASSLTGGGTDTQYF

clone_size: NA
j_call: TRBJ2-7
d_call: TRBD2
v_call: TRBV11-2
cdr3_nt: TGTGCCAGCAGCTTAGGCGGGAGGGCCTCGAGCGAGCAGTACTTC
cdr3_aa: CASSLGGRASSEQYF

clone_size: many
j_call: TRBJ2-2
d_call: TRBD2
v_call: TRBV7-9
cdr3_nt: TGTGCCAGCAGCTTAAATCCGGCGGGAGTAATCGGGGAGCTGTTTTTT
cdr3_aa: CASSLNPAGVIGELFF

clone_size: NA
j_call: TRBJ2-2
d_call: NA
v_call: TRBV10-1
cdr3_nt: TGCGCCAGCAGTGAAAATCCCCATACCGGGGAGCTGTTTTTT
cdr3_aa: CASSENPHTGELFF

clone_size: few
j_call: TRBJ1-2
d_call: NA
v_call: TRBV27
cdr3_nt: TGTGCCAGCAGGAACTGGGGTGGCTACACCTTC
cdr3_aa: CASRNWGGYTF

clone_size: few
j_call: TRBJ2-3
d_call: TRBD2
v_call: TRBV11-1
cdr3_nt: TGTGCCAGCAGCTTCCGTGGGAGGGATCTGGATACGCAGTATTTT
cdr3_aa: CASSFRGRDLDTQYF

clone_size: few
j_call: TRBJ1-5
d_call: NA
v_call: TRBV28
cdr3_nt: TGTGCCAGCAGCCCTGGGACACCTTTTAGCAATCAGCCCCAGCATTTT
cdr3_aa: CASSPGTPFSNQPQHF

clone_size: NA
j_call: TRBJ2-7
d_call: TRBD1
v_call: TRBV11-2
cdr3_nt: TGTGCCAGCAGCTCATCCGGTGGGACAGGGGTGAGGAACGAGCAGTACTTC
cdr3_aa: CASSSSGGTGVRNEQYF

clone_size: NA
j_call: TRBJ2-7
d_call: TRBD2
v_call: TRBV7-6
cdr3_nt: TGTGCCAGCAGCTTAAAACTAGCGGGAGGGCCGATGGGAGAGCAGTACTTC
cdr3_aa: CASSLKLAGGPMGEQYF

clone_size: NA
j_call: TRBJ2-6
d_call: NA
v_call: TRBV27
cdr3_nt: TGTGCCAGCAGTTTATTGGTCCCCTCTGGGGCCAACGTCCTGACTTTC
cdr3_aa: CASSLLVPSGANVLTF

clone_size: NA
j_call: TRBJ2-3
d_call: NA
v_call: TRBV28
cdr3_nt: TGTGCCAGCAGTTCGTGGGCGGCTAGCACAGATACGCAGTATTTT
cdr3_aa: CASSSWAASTDTQYF

clone_size: NA
j_call: TRBJ1-1
d_call: NA
v_call: TRBV6-1
cdr3_nt: TGTGCCAGCAGTGAAGAGAGGGGCACTGAAGCTTTCTTT
cdr3_aa: CASSEERGTEAFF